These T cell receptor beta chains were read from a single sample in a study of T cell changes during pregnancy in multiple sclerosis. This table comes from immunoSEQ multiplex PCR, and its TCRdb copy is limited to in-frame clones, with some not included. Of fewer than 90,000 clones detected, 85% to 95% appear once; the ten largest clones hold about 1.6%. Sample: peripheral blood, taken after pregnancy. The receptor set was obtained from a female donor in good health, enrolled as a control in a pregnancy study. CDR3s include the opening cysteine and the closing phenylalanine or tryptophan. A D gene is named only where the DNA matches it firmly. Where a row states a size, it is once, few, many or the class of an expanded clone; other rows omit it.

d_gene: TRBD1
j_gene: TRBJ2-1
v_gene: TRBV4-1
abundance: .
CDR3aa: CASSQESDRGAKKNEQFF
CDR3nt: TGCGCCAGCAGCCAAGAGTCCGACAGGGGGGCGAAGAAGAATGAGCAGTTCTTC

d_gene: TRBD2
j_gene: TRBJ2-1
v_gene: TRBV5-1
abundance: .
CDR3aa: CASSLGGRDSNEQFF
CDR3nt: TGCGCCAGCAGCTTGGGCGGGAGGGACTCAAATGAGCAGTTCTTC

d_gene: TRBD2
j_gene: TRBJ2-1
v_gene: TRBV18
abundance: .
CDR3aa: CASSPLLAGVNNEQFF
CDR3nt: TGTGCCAGCTCACCACTACTAGCGGGTGTCAACAATGAGCAGTTCTTC

d_gene: .
j_gene: TRBJ2-1
v_gene: TRBV6-4
abundance: .
CDR3aa: CASSDIPDSSYNEQFF
CDR3nt: TGTGCCAGCAGTGACATACCAGACAGCTCCTACAATGAGCAGTTCTTC

d_gene: .
j_gene: TRBJ2-5
v_gene: TRBV4-1
abundance: .
CDR3aa: CASSQGPSETQYF
CDR3nt: TGCGCCAGCAGCCAAGGCCCTAGTGAGACCCAGTACTTC

d_gene: .
j_gene: TRBJ2-3
v_gene: TRBV6-5
abundance: .
CDR3aa: CASSPQWSTDTQYF
CDR3nt: TGTGCCAGCAGTCCGCAGTGGAGCACAGATACGCAGTATTTT

d_gene: .
j_gene: TRBJ2-7
v_gene: TRBV5-8
abundance: .
CDR3aa: CASSLQGSSYEQYF
CDR3nt: TGTGCCAGCAGCTTGCAGGGAAGCTCCTACGAGCAGTACTTC

d_gene: TRBD2
j_gene: TRBJ2-7
v_gene: TRBV5-6
abundance: .
CDR3aa: CASSPTGLAGGMSYEQYF
CDR3nt: TGTGCCAGCAGCCCCACGGGACTAGCGGGAGGGATGTCCTACGAGCAGTACTTC

d_gene: .
j_gene: TRBJ2-7
v_gene: TRBV13
abundance: .
CDR3aa: CASSLRGKDYEQYF
CDR3nt: TGTGCCAGCAGCTTACGCGGGAAGGACTACGAGCAGTACTTC

d_gene: .
j_gene: TRBJ1-5
v_gene: TRBV28
abundance: once
CDR3aa: CASTEGREGNQPQHF
CDR3nt: TGTGCCAGCACTGAGGGTAGGGAAGGGAATCAGCCCCAGCATTTT

d_gene: TRBD2
j_gene: TRBJ2-2
v_gene: TRBV7-8
abundance: .
CDR3aa: CASGGLAGKAGELFF
CDR3nt: TGTGCCAGCGGTGGACTAGCGGGAAAGGCCGGGGAGCTGTTTTTT

d_gene: .
j_gene: TRBJ2-1
v_gene: TRBV5-1
abundance: .
CDR3aa: CASKGGGLVYNEQFF
CDR3nt: TGCGCCAGCAAAGGAGGTGGGCTTGTTTACAATGAGCAGTTCTTC

d_gene: TRBD2
j_gene: TRBJ2-5
v_gene: TRBV27
abundance: .
CDR3aa: CASSTGMVGSGRAGETQYF
CDR3nt: TGTGCCAGCAGTACAGGGATGGTAGGTAGCGGGAGGGCCGGGGAGACCCAGTACTTC

d_gene: TRBD2
j_gene: TRBJ2-7
v_gene: TRBV5-6
abundance: .
CDR3aa: CASRALAGDYEQYF
CDR3nt: TGTGCCAGCAGAGCCCTAGCGGGTGACTACGAGCAGTACTTC

d_gene: .
j_gene: TRBJ2-7
v_gene: TRBV5-1
abundance: .
CDR3aa: CASSLRAGTTRSSYEQYF
CDR3nt: TGCGCCAGCAGCTTAAGAGCCGGGACAACCAGGAGCTCCTACGAGCAGTACTTC

d_gene: .
j_gene: TRBJ2-3
v_gene: TRBV2
abundance: .
CDR3aa: CASSEILGALGTQYF
CDR3nt: TGTGCCAGCAGTGAAATCTTGGGAGCTCTGGGTACGCAGTATTTT

d_gene: TRBD2
j_gene: TRBJ2-7
v_gene: TRBV15
abundance: once
CDR3aa: CATSRDRLAEYEQYF
CDR3nt: TGTGCCACCAGCAGAGATCGACTAGCGGAATACGAGCAGTACTTC

d_gene: .
j_gene: TRBJ1-2
v_gene: TRBV27
abundance: .
CDR3aa: CASSSHRTTYGYTF
CDR3nt: TGTGCCAGCAGTTCCCACAGGACAACCTATGGCTACACCTTC

d_gene: TRBD2
j_gene: TRBJ2-3
v_gene: TRBV7-9
abundance: .
CDR3aa: CASSSLTSGSVDTQYF
CDR3nt: TGTGCCAGCAGCAGTCTGACTAGCGGGAGTGTAGATACGCAGTATTTT

d_gene: .
j_gene: TRBJ2-1
v_gene: TRBV18
abundance: .
CDR3aa: CASSPTDTGNEQFF
CDR3nt: TGTGCCAGCTCACCTACCGACACGGGAAATGAGCAGTTCTTC

d_gene: TRBD2
j_gene: TRBJ2-1
v_gene: TRBV7-9
abundance: .
CDR3aa: CASSQGLAGAFTQFF
CDR3nt: TGTGCCAGCAGCCAAGGACTAGCGGGAGCTTTTACGCAGTTCTTC

d_gene: TRBD1
j_gene: TRBJ2-2
v_gene: TRBV10-3
abundance: .
CDR3aa: CAISEPGTGTGELFF
CDR3nt: TGTGCCATCAGTGAGCCCGGGACAGGGACCGGGGAGCTGTTTTTT

d_gene: TRBD2
j_gene: TRBJ2-2
v_gene: TRBV18
abundance: .
CDR3aa: CASSPTLAGATGELFF
CDR3nt: TGTGCCAGCTCACCAACTCTAGCGGGAGCAACCGGGGAGCTGTTTTTT

d_gene: .
j_gene: TRBJ2-2
v_gene: TRBV29-1
abundance: .
CDR3aa: CSVLAGSGAGELFF
CDR3nt: TGCAGCGTTCTAGCTGGGAGCGGTGCCGGGGAGCTGTTTTTT

d_gene: .
j_gene: TRBJ2-7
v_gene: TRBV6-1
abundance: .
CDR3aa: CASSESTGSYEQYF
CDR3nt: TGTGCCAGCAGTGAATCAACGGGTTCCTACGAGCAGTACTTC

d_gene: .
j_gene: TRBJ1-2
v_gene: TRBV28
abundance: .
CDR3aa: CASSSLSVGYTF
CDR3nt: TGTGCCAGCAGTTCCCTCTCTGTAGGCTACACCTTC

d_gene: .
j_gene: TRBJ1-5
v_gene: TRBV11-2
abundance: .
CDR3aa: CASSPDQAVWPQHF
CDR3nt: TGTGCCAGCAGCCCAGACCAGGCCGTCTGGCCCCAGCATTTT

d_gene: .
j_gene: TRBJ1-2
v_gene: TRBV9
abundance: .
CDR3aa: CASSVATPANYGYTF
CDR3nt: TGTGCCAGCAGCGTAGCTACCCCGGCTAACTATGGCTACACCTTC

d_gene: .
j_gene: TRBJ1-5
v_gene: TRBV28
abundance: .
CDR3aa: CASSRTGPENQPQHF
CDR3nt: TGTGCCAGCAGCCGAACAGGGCCCGAAAATCAGCCCCAGCATTTT

d_gene: .
j_gene: TRBJ2-7
v_gene: TRBV7-2
abundance: .
CDR3aa: CASSGSGQFYEQYF
CDR3nt: TGTGCCAGCAGCGGAAGTGGACAGTTCTACGAGCAGTACTTC

d_gene: TRBD2
j_gene: TRBJ2-7
v_gene: TRBV28
abundance: .
CDR3aa: CASSLGGTTNQQYF
CDR3nt: TGTGCCAGCAGTTTGGGGGGGACTACTAACCAGCAGTACTTC

d_gene: TRBD1
j_gene: TRBJ2-1
v_gene: TRBV27
abundance: .
CDR3aa: CASSRDREVLEDNEQFF
CDR3nt: TGTGCCAGCAGCCGGGACAGGGAGGTTTTAGAGGACAATGAGCAGTTCTTC

d_gene: TRBD1
j_gene: TRBJ1-1
v_gene: TRBV29-1
abundance: .
CDR3aa: CSVDSTGLGTEAFF
CDR3nt: TGCAGCGTTGATTCGACAGGGCTTGGCACTGAAGCTTTCTTT

d_gene: TRBD2
j_gene: TRBJ2-2
v_gene: TRBV11-3
abundance: .
CDR3aa: CASRLAAGAGELFF
CDR3nt: TGTGCCAGCAGACTAGCGGCGGGCGCCGGGGAGCTGTTTTTT

d_gene: .
j_gene: TRBJ2-5
v_gene: TRBV7-9
abundance: .
CDR3aa: CASSLVLGGSETQYF
CDR3nt: TGTGCCAGCAGCTTAGTTCTGGGGGGTTCGGAGACCCAGTACTTC

d_gene: TRBD2
j_gene: TRBJ2-2
v_gene: TRBV5-1
abundance: .
CDR3aa: CASSLGTSGRTGELFF
CDR3nt: TGCGCCAGCAGCTTGGGGACTAGCGGGAGAACCGGGGAGCTGTTTTTT

d_gene: .
j_gene: TRBJ2-7
v_gene: TRBV15
abundance: .
CDR3aa: CATSPRTGEQYF
CDR3nt: TGTGCCACCAGCCCCCGGACTGGAGAGCAGTACTTC

d_gene: TRBD1
j_gene: TRBJ2-2
v_gene: TRBV5-1
abundance: .
CDR3aa: CASSFGQVNTGELFF
CDR3nt: TGCGCCAGCAGCTTCGGACAGGTGAACACCGGGGAGCTGTTTTTT

d_gene: .
j_gene: TRBJ2-7
v_gene: TRBV7-2
abundance: .
CDR3aa: CASSPNYEQYF
CDR3nt: TGTGCCAGCAGCCCAAATTACGAGCAGTACTTC

d_gene: TRBD1
j_gene: TRBJ1-5
v_gene: TRBV28
abundance: .
CDR3aa: CASSSPLSGGASNQPQHF
CDR3nt: TGTGCCAGCAGTTCACCGCTTTCAGGGGGCGCGAGCAATCAGCCCCAGCATTTT

d_gene: .
j_gene: TRBJ2-5
v_gene: TRBV6-6
abundance: once
CDR3aa: CASSFPGETQYF
CDR3nt: TGTGCCAGCAGTTTTCCGGGAGAGACCCAGTACTTC

d_gene: TRBD1
j_gene: TRBJ1-2
v_gene: TRBV2
abundance: .
CDR3aa: CASSEGRGQHYGYTF
CDR3nt: TGTGCCAGCAGTGAAGGAAGGGGGCAGCACTATGGCTACACCTTC

d_gene: TRBD2
j_gene: TRBJ2-1
v_gene: TRBV29-1
abundance: .
CDR3aa: CSVLLAGVTGSYNEQFF
CDR3nt: TGCAGCGTACTGCTAGCGGGAGTTACAGGGTCCTACAATGAGCAGTTCTTC